The TCR beta chain under discussion was sequenced for a study of T cells after yellow fever vaccination. Trimming removed 1 base from V and 9 bases from J, with 14 bases in between. The CDR3 has 14 residues. CDR1 and CDR2 from the germline V gene are SGHRS and YFSETQ. Study-wide results and caveats: The CD4 and CD8 compartments had a small share of their clonotypes in common. Most clones from primary vaccination were detected again post-booster (just under 97% CD4, about 85% CD8). Repertoires obtained by FACS sorting could include abundant clonotypes that entered as contaminants from the bulk population.

In its sample, this clonotype was seen a few times. Antigen: not known. TCR cDNA was made by 5'RACE template switching, adding a universal primer site and UMIs. TCRdb recomputed calls from the 5' RACE reads with MiXCR, one row per CDR3 protein. The sample consists of 620,000 or so distinct CDR3 sequences, approximately 13% of them appearing once. This chain joins TRBV5-1 and TRBJ2-1, with D unresolved. This receptor was identified in a man aged 30-40 years who received the YFV17D yellow fever vaccine. This sample comprised PBMCs, obtained on the day of the yellow fever booster vaccination. CDR3 residues: CASSLLVEWPEQFF. CDR3 nucleotides: TGCGCCAGCAGCTTGCTCGTAGAGTGGCCTGAGCAGTTCTTC.